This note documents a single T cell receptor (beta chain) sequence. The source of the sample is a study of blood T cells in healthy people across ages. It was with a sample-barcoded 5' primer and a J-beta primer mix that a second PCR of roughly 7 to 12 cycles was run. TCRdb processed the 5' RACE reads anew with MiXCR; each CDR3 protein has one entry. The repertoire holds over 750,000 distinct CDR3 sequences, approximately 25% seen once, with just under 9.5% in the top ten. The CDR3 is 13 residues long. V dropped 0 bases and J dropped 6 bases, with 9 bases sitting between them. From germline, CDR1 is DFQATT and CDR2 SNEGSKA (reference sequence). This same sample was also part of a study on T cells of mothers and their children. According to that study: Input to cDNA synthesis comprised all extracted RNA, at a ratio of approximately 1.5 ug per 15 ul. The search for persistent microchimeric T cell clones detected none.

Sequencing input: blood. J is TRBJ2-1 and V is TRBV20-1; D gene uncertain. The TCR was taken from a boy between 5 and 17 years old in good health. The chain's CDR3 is CSAREPRPNEQFF. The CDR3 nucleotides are TGCAGTGCTAGAGAACCCCGGCCCAATGAGCAGTTCTTC.